Sequencing of this T cell receptor (beta chain) was carried out in a study of blood T cell repertoires in COVID-19. Study information: The cDNA or gDNA used as material had been derived from T cells, B-cell-depleted T cells, or PBMCs.

Original processing methods: Amplification of reference gene primers was used by the study to estimate nucleated cell counts. Assay used: immunoSEQ multiplex PCR; TCRdb lists only in-frame clones, some missing. That table gives V, J and clone size, and the DNA gave D and trimming. Among 200,000 to 250,000 clones listed, 83% were seen once. This clone was found many times. Trimming took 6 bases from V and 0 from J; bases not matched to a gene: 0. The germline CDR1 and CDR2 sequences are MRHNA and SNTAGT. The CDR3 extends over 13 amino acids. Sample: peripheral blood. J is TRBJ2-3 and V is TRBV6-4; 7 bases line up with TRBD2. The receptor comes from a woman aged 45-60 years with acute or convalescent COVID-19. The chain's CDR3 is CASSGGSTDTQYF. CDR3 DNA sequence: TGTGCCAGCAGCGGGGGGAGCACAGATACGCAGTATTTT.